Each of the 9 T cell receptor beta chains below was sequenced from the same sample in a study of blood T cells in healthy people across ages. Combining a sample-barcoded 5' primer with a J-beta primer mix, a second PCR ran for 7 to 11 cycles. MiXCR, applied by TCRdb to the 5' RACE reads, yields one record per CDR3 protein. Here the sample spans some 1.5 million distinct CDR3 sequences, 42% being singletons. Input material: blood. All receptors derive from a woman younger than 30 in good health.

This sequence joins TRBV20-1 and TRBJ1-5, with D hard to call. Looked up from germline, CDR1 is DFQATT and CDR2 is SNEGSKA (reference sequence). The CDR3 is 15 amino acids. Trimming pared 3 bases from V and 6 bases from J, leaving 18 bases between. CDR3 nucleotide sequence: TGCAGTGCTAGGTTGGGCCTCGGAGAGAGTCAGCCCCAGCATTTT. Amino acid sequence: CSARLGLGESQPQHF.

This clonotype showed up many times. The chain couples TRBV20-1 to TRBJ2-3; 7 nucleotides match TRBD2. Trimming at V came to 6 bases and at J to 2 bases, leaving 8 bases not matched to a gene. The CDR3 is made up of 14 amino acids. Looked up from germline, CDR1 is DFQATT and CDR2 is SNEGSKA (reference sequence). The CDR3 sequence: CSAPKAGNTDTQYF. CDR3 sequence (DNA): TGCAGTGCCCCTAAAGCGGGAAACACAGATACGCAGTATTTT.

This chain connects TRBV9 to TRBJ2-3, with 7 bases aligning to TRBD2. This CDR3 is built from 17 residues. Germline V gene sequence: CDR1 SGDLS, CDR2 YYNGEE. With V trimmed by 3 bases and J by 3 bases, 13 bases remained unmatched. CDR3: CASSARPGLTQTDTQYF. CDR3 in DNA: TGTGCCAGCAGCGCACGGCCGGGACTAACTCAGACAGATACGCAGTATTTT.

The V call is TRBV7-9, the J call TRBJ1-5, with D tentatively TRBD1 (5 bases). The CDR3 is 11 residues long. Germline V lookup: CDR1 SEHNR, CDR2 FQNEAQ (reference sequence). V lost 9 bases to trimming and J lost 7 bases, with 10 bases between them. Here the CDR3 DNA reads TGTGCCAGTACAGGAGGACAGCCCCAGCATTTT. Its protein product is CASTGGQPQHF.

Here the CDR3 DNA reads TGCAGTGCTAGAGAGTTCGCCGGGCTCCCACTCCAGAAGCCCCAGCATTTT. Translation gives CSAREFAGLPLQKPQHF. The rearrangement uses TRBV20-1 and TRBJ1-5; D remains ambiguous. Germline CDR1 DFQATT, CDR2 SNEGSKA (reference sequence). V lost 0 bases and J 8 bases, leaving 23 bases between the germline ends. The CDR3 is 17 amino acids.

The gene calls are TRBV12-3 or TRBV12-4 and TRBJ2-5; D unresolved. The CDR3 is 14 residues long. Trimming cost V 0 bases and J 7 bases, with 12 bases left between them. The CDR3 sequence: CASSLARRTGTQYF. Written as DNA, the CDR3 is TGTGCCAGCAGTTTAGCGCGTCGTACCGGGACCCAGTACTTC.

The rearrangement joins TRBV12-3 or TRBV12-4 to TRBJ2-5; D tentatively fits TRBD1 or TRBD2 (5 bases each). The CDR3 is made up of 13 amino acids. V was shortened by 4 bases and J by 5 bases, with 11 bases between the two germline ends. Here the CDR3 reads CASSSGTRETQYF. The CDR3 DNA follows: TGTGCCAGCAGTTCCGGGACCCGGGAGACCCAGTACTTC.

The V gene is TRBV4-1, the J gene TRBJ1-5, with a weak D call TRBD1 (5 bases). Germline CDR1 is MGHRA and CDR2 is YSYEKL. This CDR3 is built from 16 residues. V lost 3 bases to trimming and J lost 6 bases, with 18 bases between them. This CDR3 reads CASSHLWGPRGQPQHF. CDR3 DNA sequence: TGCGCCAGCAGCCATTTATGGGGCCCAAGAGGTCAGCCCCAGCATTTT.

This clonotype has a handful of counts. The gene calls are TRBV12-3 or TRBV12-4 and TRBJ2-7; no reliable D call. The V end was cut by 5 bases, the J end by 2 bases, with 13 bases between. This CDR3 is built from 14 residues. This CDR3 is CASSPSQLTYEQYF. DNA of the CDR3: TGTGCCAGCAGTCCGTCCCAACTTACCTACGAGCAGTACTTC.